Following are 16 T cell receptor beta chains from one sample sequenced in a study of OX40 agonist ivuxolimab in advanced cancers. Data came from immunoSEQ multiplex PCR; TCRdb stores just in-frame clones and leaves some out. The sample includes about 21,000 clones, 70% to 90% of them seen just once. The material sequenced was CD4+ or CD8+ T cells sorted from blood, taken in a trial of the OX40 agonist ivuxolimab. The receptors derive from an adult with an advanced solid tumor such as melanoma, head and neck, liver or kidney cancer.

The gene calls are TRBV5-1 and TRBJ2-5; no firm D call. Per the germline V gene, CDR1 is SGHRS and CDR2 is YFSETQ. V was shortened by 0 bases and J by 2 bases, with 11 bases between the two germline ends. The CDR3 loop spans 15 amino acids. The CDR3 loop is CASSLARDSQETQYF. CDR3 bases: TGCGCCAGCAGCTTGGCAAGGGATTCGCAAGAGACCCAGTACTTC.

This clone was detected only a few times. This chain joins TRBV19 and TRBJ1-1; 8 bases fit TRBD1. CDR1 is LNHDA, CDR2 SQIVND, per germline (reference sequence). V dropped 4 bases and J dropped 4; count of bases not matched to a gene: 2. CDR3 size: 13 residues. DNA of the CDR3: TGTGCCAGTAGTACCGGACAGGGCACTGAAGCTTTCTTT. It encodes CASSTGQGTEAFF. The complete variable domain, with remaining parts taken from reference TRBV19 and TRBJ1-1, reads DGGITQSPKYLFRKEGQNVTLSCEQNLNHDAMYWYRQDPGQGLRLIYYSQIVNDFQKGDIAEGYSVSREKKESFPLTVTSAQKNPTAFYLCASSTGQGTEAFFGQGTRLTVV.

The V and J genes are TRBV18 and TRBJ1-3; 9 bases agree with TRBD1. V trimming: 1 base; J trimming: 7 bases; junction bases outside the gene matches: 8. From germline, CDR1 is KGHSH and CDR2 LQKENI. The CDR3 has 16 residues. CDR3 nucleotides: TGTGCCAGCTCACCACAGCTGGGGACAGGGAGGAACACCATATATTTT. Residues: CASSPQLGTGRNTIYF.

V usage is TRBV4-3 and J usage is TRBJ1-2, with D unclear. Germline CDR1 and CDR2: LGHNA and YSLEER. The CDR3 totals 15 residues. With 0 bases removed from V and 0 bases from J, the gap between germline ends came to 8 bases. The CDR3 spells CASSQEIGPNYGYTF. The CDR3, as DNA: TGCGCCAGCAGCCAAGAAATAGGGCCTAACTATGGCTACACCTTC.

The chain combines TRBV4-3 with TRBJ2-2, with unresolved D. V was cut by 1 base and J by 0 bases, with 12 bases left in between. Germline assignment: CDR1 LGHNA and CDR2 YSLEER. This CDR3 contains 17 residues. CDR3 DNA: TGCGCCAGCAGCCAAGTCGTCAGCACCGCGAACACCGGGGAGCTGTTTTTT. Translated, it gives CASSQVVSTANTGELFF.

V is TRBV5-6 and J is TRBJ2-7; 7 bases agree with TRBD1. The germline CDR1 and CDR2 sequences are SGHDT and YYEEEE. This CDR3 contains 14 residues. Trimming removed 1 base from V and 2 bases from J; junction bases left unmatched: 3. The CDR3 loop is CASSLTGAAYEQYF. The DNA for the CDR3 is TGTGCCAGCAGCTTGACAGGGGCCGCCTACGAGCAGTACTTC.

This sequence joins TRBV15 and TRBJ2-7, with D perhaps matching TRBD1 (5 bases). V lost 0 bases to trimming and J lost 3 bases, with 9 bases between them. Germline assignment: CDR1 LNHNV and CDR2 YYDKDF (reference sequence). The CDR3 covers 14 residues. The CDR3 sequence: CATSRDRQIYEQYF. The CDR3 nucleotides are TGTGCCACCAGCAGAGATCGACAGATCTACGAGCAGTACTTC.

V gene TRBV6-1 combines with J gene TRBJ2-7; 7 nucleotides line up with TRBD1. With V trimmed by 8 bases and J by 2 bases, 6 bases remained unmatched. This CDR3 has 13 amino acids. CDR1 is MNHNS and CDR2 is SASEGT in the germline V gene. The CDR3 sequence: CASAQGVTYEQYF. The CDR3 coding sequence is TGTGCCAGCGCTCAGGGGGTAACCTACGAGCAGTACTTC.

The genes are TRBV19 and TRBJ2-2; D unresolved. V was cut by 3 bases and J by 5 bases, with 10 bases left in between. CDR3 size: 14 residues. The germline gives CDR1 LNHDA, CDR2 SQIVND (reference sequence). The CDR3 DNA is TGTGCCAGTAGTATCACGCTGGGGACCGGGGAGCTGTTTTTT. Translation: CASSITLGTGELFF.

The V gene is TRBV28, the J gene TRBJ2-7, with a tentative D call TRBD1 (5 bases). CDR3 size: 14 residues. Trimming removed 7 bases at V and 3 bases at J, with 16 bases between. In germline, CDR1 is MDHEN, CDR2 SYDVKM. The CDR3 DNA reads TGTGCCAGCACCTCCCAAGGACAAGGCTACGAGCAGTACTTC. Translated, it gives CASTSQGQGYEQYF.

The chain is built from TRBV27 and TRBJ2-1; D may correspond to TRBD1 or TRBD2 (5 bases each). Trimming shortened V by 2 bases and J by 7 bases, and 9 bases separated the two germline ends. This CDR3 has 13 amino acids. The germline CDR1 and CDR2 sequences are MNHEY and SMNVEV (reference sequence). The CDR3 DNA is TGTGCCAGCAGTTTAGGGGGTTGGAATGAGCAGTTCTTC. Its protein product is CASSLGGWNEQFF.

The gene calls are TRBV27 and TRBJ1-5; D is unresolved. V was cut by 6 bases and J by 2 bases, with 14 bases left in between. The CDR3 sequence is 15 residues long. Germline CDR1 is MNHEY and CDR2 is SMNVEV (reference sequence). The CDR3 here is CASSKGSAGNQPQHF. In DNA form, the CDR3 reads TGTGCCAGCAGCAAAGGGTCAGCAGGCAATCAGCCCCAGCATTTT.

The chain employs TRBV18 and TRBJ2-7; 9 bases align to TRBD1. Germline V gene lookup returns CDR1 KGHSH and CDR2 LQKENI. With V trimmed by 3 bases and J by 1 base, 4 bases remained unmatched. The CDR3 extends over 15 amino acids. Written as DNA, the CDR3 is TGTGCCAGCTCACCTCCGACAGGGGGATCCTACGAGCAGTACTTC. Amino acids: CASSPPTGGSYEQYF.

The V and J genes are TRBV11-2 and TRBJ2-1; D may be TRBD1 or TRBD2 (5 bases each). With 4 bases removed from V and 4 bases from J, the gap between germline ends came to 17 bases. CDR1 is SGHAT and CDR2 is FQNNGV in the germline V gene. CDR3 length: 16 amino acids. Here the CDR3 reads CASSSGPGTAYNEQFF. In nucleotides, the CDR3 is TGTGCCAGCAGCTCTGGCCCCGGGACGGCTTACAATGAGCAGTTCTTC.

The chain links TRBV11-2 to TRBJ2-7; no reliable D call. The CDR3 covers 13 residues. Germline assignment: CDR1 SGHAT and CDR2 FQNNGV. The ends were cut back, 1 base at V and 4 bases at J, with 8 bases in the middle. CDR3 protein: CASSLVQDYEQYF. In DNA form, the CDR3 reads TGTGCCAGCAGCTTAGTTCAGGATTACGAGCAGTACTTC.

This clone has only one observation. The chain couples TRBV7-9 to TRBJ1-4; D perhaps matches TRBD1 (6 bases). There are 17 residues in the CDR3. The germline V and J ends were trimmed by 0 bases and 2 bases, with 13 bases remaining between them. Per the germline V gene, CDR1 is SEHNR and CDR2 is FQNEAQ (reference sequence). The CDR3 sequence is CASSLAPEGVTNEKLFF. DNA of the CDR3: TGTGCCAGCAGCTTAGCCCCAGAGGGGGTTACTAATGAAAAACTGTTTTTT.